This T cell receptor beta chain is from a study of T-cell memory formation after mild COVID-19. Study at large: There were largely donor-specific TCR clusters.

A few counts support this clonotype. TCRdb re-called the 5' RACE reads with MiXCR, one entry per CDR3 protein. The sample has about 50,000 distinct CDR3 sequences; 12% are singletons. V was trimmed by 1 base and J by 7 bases, leaving 8 bases between them. From germline, CDR1 is LNHDA and CDR2 SQIVND (reference sequence). The CDR3 consists of 13 residues. The chain is built from TRBV19 and TRBJ1-5; D remains unclear. Sequenced material: PBMCs or a T cell subset sorted from them (not recorded which). This receptor was obtained from a man aged 18 to 30 who had mild COVID-19 (a few samples of this study predate the infection). Cell type and time point are not known. The CDR3: CASSIGINQPQHF. For the CDR3, the DNA is TGTGCCAGTAGTATAGGGATTAACCAGCCCCAGCATTTT.